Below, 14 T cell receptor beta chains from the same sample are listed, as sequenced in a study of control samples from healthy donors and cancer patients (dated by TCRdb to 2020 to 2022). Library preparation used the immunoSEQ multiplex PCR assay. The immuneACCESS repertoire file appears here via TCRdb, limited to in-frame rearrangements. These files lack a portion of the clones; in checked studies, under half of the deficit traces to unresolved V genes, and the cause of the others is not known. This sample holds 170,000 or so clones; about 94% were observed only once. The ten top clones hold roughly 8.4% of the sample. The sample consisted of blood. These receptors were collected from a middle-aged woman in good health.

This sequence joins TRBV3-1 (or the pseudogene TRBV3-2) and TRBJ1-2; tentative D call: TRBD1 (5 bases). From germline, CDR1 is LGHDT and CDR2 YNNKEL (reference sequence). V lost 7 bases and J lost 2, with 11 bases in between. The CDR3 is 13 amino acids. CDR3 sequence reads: CASKSSGNYGYTF. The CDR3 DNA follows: TGTGCCAGCAAGTCCTCAGGGAACTATGGCTACACCTTC.

The chain's CDR3 is CASSPTDSRPQHF. The CDR3 nucleotides read TGTGCCAGCTCACCAACGGACAGTCGGCCCCAGCATTTT. J is TRBJ1-5 and V is TRBV18; maybe TRBD1 (6 bases). Germline V lookup: CDR1 KGHSH, CDR2 LQKENI. With 2 bases removed from V and 9 bases from J, the gap between germline ends came to 11 bases. This CDR3 is built from 13 residues.

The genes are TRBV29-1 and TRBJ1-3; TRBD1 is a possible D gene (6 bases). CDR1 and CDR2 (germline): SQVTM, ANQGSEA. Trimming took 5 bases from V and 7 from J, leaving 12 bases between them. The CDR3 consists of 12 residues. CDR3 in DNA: TGCAGCGTTTATAAGGGGGTTAACACCATATATTTT. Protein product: CSVYKGVNTIYF.

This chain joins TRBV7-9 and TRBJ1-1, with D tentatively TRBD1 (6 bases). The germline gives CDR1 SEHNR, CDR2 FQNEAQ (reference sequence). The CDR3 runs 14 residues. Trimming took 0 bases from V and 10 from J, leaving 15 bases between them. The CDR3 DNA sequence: TGTGCCAGCAGCTTAGCGCGAGACAGGAAGGTAGCTTTCTTT. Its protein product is CASSLARDRKVAFF.

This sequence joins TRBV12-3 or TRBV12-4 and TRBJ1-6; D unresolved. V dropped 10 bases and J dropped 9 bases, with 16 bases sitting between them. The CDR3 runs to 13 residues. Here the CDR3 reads CAITGALTSPLHF. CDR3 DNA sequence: TGTGCCATTACGGGCGCCCTAACTTCACCCCTCCACTTT.

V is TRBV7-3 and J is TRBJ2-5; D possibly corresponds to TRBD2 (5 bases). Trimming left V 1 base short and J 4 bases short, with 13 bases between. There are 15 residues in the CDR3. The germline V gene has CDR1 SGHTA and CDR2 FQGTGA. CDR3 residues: CASSLMGGRGETQYF. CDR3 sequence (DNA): TGTGCCAGCAGCTTAATGGGTGGCCGGGGAGAGACCCAGTACTTC.

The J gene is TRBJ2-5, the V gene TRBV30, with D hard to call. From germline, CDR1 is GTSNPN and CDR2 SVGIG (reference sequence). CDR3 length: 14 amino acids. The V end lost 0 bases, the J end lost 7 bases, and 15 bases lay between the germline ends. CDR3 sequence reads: CAWSVGLEIGTQYF. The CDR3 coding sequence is TGTGCCTGGAGTGTAGGGTTGGAGATTGGGACCCAGTACTTC.

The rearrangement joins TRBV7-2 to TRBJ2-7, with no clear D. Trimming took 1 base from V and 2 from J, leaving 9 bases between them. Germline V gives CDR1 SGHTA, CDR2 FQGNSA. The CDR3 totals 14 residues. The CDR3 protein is CASSLVLPPYEQYF. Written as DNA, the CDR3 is TGTGCCAGCAGCTTAGTCCTTCCCCCCTACGAGCAGTACTTC.

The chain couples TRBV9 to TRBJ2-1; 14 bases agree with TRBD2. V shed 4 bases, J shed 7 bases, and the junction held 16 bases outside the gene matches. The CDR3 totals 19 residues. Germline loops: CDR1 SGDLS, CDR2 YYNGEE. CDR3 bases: TGTGCCAGCAGCCCAAATATAGCGGGACTAGCGGGAGAATTGAATGAGCAGTTCTTC. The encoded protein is CASSPNIAGLAGELNEQFF.

This CDR3 is CASSDFGQGAVGYTF. As DNA, the CDR3 is TGTGCCAGCAGTGATTTCGGACAGGGGGCTGTTGGCTACACCTTC. The chain couples TRBV25-1 to TRBJ1-2; 11 nucleotides agree with TRBD1. Trimming took 3 bases from V and 7 from J; bases not matched to a gene: 7. The V gene's germline CDR1 is MGHDK and CDR2 SYGVNS. This CDR3 has 15 residues.

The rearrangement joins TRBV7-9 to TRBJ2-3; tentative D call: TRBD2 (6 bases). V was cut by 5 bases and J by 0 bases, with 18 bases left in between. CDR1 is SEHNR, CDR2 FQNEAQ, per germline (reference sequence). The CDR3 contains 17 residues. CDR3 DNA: TGTGCCAGCAGCATCCTTCGTGGGACTGCTAGCACAGATACGCAGTATTTT. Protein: CASSILRGTASTDTQYF. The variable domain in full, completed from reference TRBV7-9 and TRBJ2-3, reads DTGVSQNPRHKITKRGQNVTFRCDPISEHNRLYWYRQTLGQGPEFLTYFQNEAQLEKSRLLSDRFSAERPKGSFSTLEIQRTEQGDSAMYLCASSILRGTASTDTQYFGPGTRLTVL.

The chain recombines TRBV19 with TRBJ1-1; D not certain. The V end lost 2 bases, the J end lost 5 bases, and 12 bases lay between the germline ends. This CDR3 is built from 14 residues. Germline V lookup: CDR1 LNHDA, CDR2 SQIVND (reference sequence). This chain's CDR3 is CASSISGVRTEAFF. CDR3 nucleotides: TGTGCCAGTAGTATATCCGGGGTAAGGACTGAAGCTTTCTTT.

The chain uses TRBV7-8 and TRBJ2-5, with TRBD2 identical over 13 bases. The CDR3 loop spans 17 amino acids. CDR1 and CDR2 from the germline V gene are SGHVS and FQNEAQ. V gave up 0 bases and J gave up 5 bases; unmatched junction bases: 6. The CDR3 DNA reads TGTGCCAGCAGCTTAGCCACTAGCGGGAGGGGACGGGAGACCCAGTACTTC. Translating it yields CASSLATSGRGRETQYF.

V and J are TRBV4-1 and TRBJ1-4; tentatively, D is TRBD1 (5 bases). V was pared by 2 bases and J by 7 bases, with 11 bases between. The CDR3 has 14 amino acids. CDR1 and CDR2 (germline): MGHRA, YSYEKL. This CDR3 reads CASSQLSGGEKLFF. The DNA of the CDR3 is TGCGCCAGCAGCCAACTTTCCGGGGGTGAAAAACTGTTTTTT.